This T cell receptor (beta chain) was recorded in a study of blood T cell repertoires in COVID-19. Study details: Samples taken during acute and convalescent COVID-19 were collected in the United States, Italy and Spain. Sample material is recorded as cDNA or gDNA derived from T cells, B-cell-depleted T cells, or PBMCs.

Original processing methods: Researchers report that nucleated cell counts were estimated from reference gene primer amplification. Using immunoSEQ multiplex PCR, the repertoire was profiled, and TCRdb retains in-frame clones only, with some absent. Clone size and V and J calls were adopted from that table, with D and trimming inferred from the DNA. This sample has hundreds of thousands of clones; around 87% occur once, and the top ten carry about 1.4%. CDR1 and CDR2 from the germline V gene are MNHEY and SVGEGT. V was pared by 2 bases and J by 11 bases, with 7 bases between. The CDR3 is 11 residues long.

Sequencing input: peripheral blood. This chain links TRBV6-2 or TRBV6-3 with TRBJ1-5; a weak D match, TRBD1 (5 bases). This receptor was taken from a woman in her 40s who had recovered from COVID-19. The CDR3 protein is CASSYPGAQHF. The CDR3 DNA reads as TGTGCCAGCAGTTACCCGGGGGCCCAGCATTTT.